A selection of T cell receptor beta chains follows, all from one sample in a study. TCRdb reanalysed the 5' RACE reads using MiXCR and keeps one entry per CDR3 protein. This repertoire shows some 44,000 distinct CDR3 sequences, 20% to 25% found once; its top ten account for approximately 4%. The specimen sequenced was Tregs sorted from blood. These receptors were collected from a female donor with breast cancer. The CDR3 runs from the conserved cysteine through the conserved F or W. D genes are given only for firm matches. Only some rows state a clone size, as once, few, many or a class for expanded clones.

V: TRBV7-9; size: many; D: NA; J: TRBJ2-7; DNA: TGTGCCAGCAGCGGATCCAGGGTAGCCTACGAGCAGTACTTC; CDR3: CASSGSRVAYEQYF
V: TRBV4-1; size: NA; D: NA; J: TRBJ1-1; DNA: TGCGCCAGCAGCCAAGGACCTACGAACACTGAAGCTTTCTTT; CDR3: CASSQGPTNTEAFF
V: TRBV27; size: few; D: TRBD1; J: TRBJ2-7; DNA: TGTGCCAGCAGGAGGGACAGCCGGAGCTACGAGCAGTACTTC; CDR3: CASRRDSRSYEQYF
V: TRBV7-9; size: many; D: TRBD2; J: TRBJ2-1; DNA: TGTGCCAGCAGTCACACTAGCGGGAGGTACAATGAGCAGTTCTTC; CDR3: CASSHTSGRYNEQFF
V: TRBV7-2; size: few; D: TRBD2; J: TRBJ2-5; DNA: TGTGCCAGCAGCTTATGGGGACTAGCGGGAGCAGAGACCCAGTACTTC; CDR3: CASSLWGLAGAETQYF
V: TRBV20-1; size: few; D: TRBD1; J: TRBJ1-3; DNA: TGCAGTGCTACCCGGCGGACAGGGCGGGAGGGAAACACCATATATTTT; CDR3: CSATRRTGREGNTIYF
V: TRBV6-2/TRBV6-3; size: few; D: TRBD2; J: TRBJ2-1; DNA: TGTGCCAACTTTACTAGCGGGGGCTACAATGAGCAGTTCTTC; CDR3: CANFTSGGYNEQFF
V: TRBV5-1; size: NA; D: TRBD1; J: TRBJ2-7; DNA: TGCGCCAGCAGCTTACCCGGGACAGGCCACGGCGAGCAGTACTTC; CDR3: CASSLPGTGHGEQYF
V: TRBV6-6; size: many; D: TRBD1; J: TRBJ2-6; DNA: TGTGCCAGCAGGGATTCTGTACGACAGGGGGCATCCTCTGGGGCCAACGTCCTGACTTTC; CDR3: CASRDSVRQGASSGANVLTF
V: TRBV11-2; size: NA; D: NA; J: TRBJ2-1; DNA: TGTGCCAGCAGCATACAGACCCTCTCCTACACTGAGCAGTTCTTC; CDR3: CASSIQTLSYTEQFF
V: TRBV5-1; size: many; D: TRBD1; J: TRBJ2-4; DNA: TGCGCCAGCAGCCTACGGACAGGGGCCCTAGCCAAAAACATTCAGTACTTC; CDR3: CASSLRTGALAKNIQYF
V: TRBV11-2; size: many; D: NA; J: TRBJ1-1; DNA: TGTGCCAGCAGACCCAGGGGATCTGAAGCTTTCTTT; CDR3: CASRPRGSEAFF
V: TRBV3-1; size: few; D: NA; J: TRBJ1-1; DNA: TGTGCCAGCAGCCAAGCTTGGAGTTACACTGAAGCTTTCTTT; CDR3: CASSQAWSYTEAFF
V: TRBV28; size: NA; D: TRBD1; J: TRBJ2-1; DNA: TGTGCCAGCAGTTTTTTACAGGGGGTCTACCGGACCTCCTACAATGAGCAGTTCTTC; CDR3: CASSFLQGVYRTSYNEQFF
V: TRBV29-1; size: few; D: TRBD2; J: TRBJ2-7; DNA: TGCAGCGTTGAGGCTAGCGGGGAATCCTACGAGCAGTACTTC; CDR3: CSVEASGESYEQYF
V: TRBV5-1; size: NA; D: NA; J: TRBJ2-1; DNA: TGCGCCAGCAGCTTGGCTGGAGCCCTTCTCAATGAGCAGTTCTTC; CDR3: CASSLAGALLNEQFF
V: TRBV4-1; size: few; D: TRBD1; J: TRBJ2-7; DNA: TGCGCCAGCAGCCAAGATGAGGGGGCCCCTACCTACGAGCAGTACTTC; CDR3: CASSQDEGAPTYEQYF
V: TRBV27; size: few; D: NA; J: TRBJ2-1; DNA: TGTGCCAGCACCCTCAACAATGAGCAGTTCTTC; CDR3: CASTLNNEQFF
V: TRBV19; size: NA; D: NA; J: TRBJ2-1; DNA: TGTGCCAGTAGTGCCCGGACTGGGAATGAGCAGTTCTTC; CDR3: CASSARTGNEQFF
V: TRBV10-3; size: many; D: TRBD1; J: TRBJ2-7; DNA: TGTGCCATCAGTGAGGGACAGGGAGTCGAGCAGTACTTC; CDR3: CAISEGQGVEQYF
V: TRBV4-1; size: NA; D: NA; J: TRBJ2-5; DNA: TGCGCCAGCAGCCAAGGTAGCGTGAGCCCTGAGATCCAGTACTTC; CDR3: CASSQGSVSPEIQYF
V: TRBV4-1; size: few; D: NA; J: TRBJ2-5; DNA: TGCGCCAGCAGCCAAGGAACGGGGATTCAAGAGACCCAGTACTTC; CDR3: CASSQGTGIQETQYF
V: TRBV7-8; size: many; D: NA; J: TRBJ2-3; DNA: TGTGCCAGCAGCTTAGCGGGGATGGACCGCGCCCTTAGCACAGATACGCAGTATTTT; CDR3: CASSLAGMDRALSTDTQYF
V: TRBV27; size: few; D: NA; J: TRBJ1-1; DNA: TGTGCCAGCAGTTCCAGGGTCGGGGACACTGAAGCTTTCTTT; CDR3: CASSSRVGDTEAFF
V: TRBV28; size: few; D: NA; J: TRBJ2-5; DNA: TGTGCCAGCAGGTTGCAGGGGCAAGAGACCCAGTACTTC; CDR3: CASRLQGQETQYF
V: TRBV9; size: NA; D: NA; J: TRBJ2-7; DNA: TGTGCCAGCAGCCCTAGGGACGCTCAAGCCTACGAGCAGTACTTC; CDR3: CASSPRDAQAYEQYF